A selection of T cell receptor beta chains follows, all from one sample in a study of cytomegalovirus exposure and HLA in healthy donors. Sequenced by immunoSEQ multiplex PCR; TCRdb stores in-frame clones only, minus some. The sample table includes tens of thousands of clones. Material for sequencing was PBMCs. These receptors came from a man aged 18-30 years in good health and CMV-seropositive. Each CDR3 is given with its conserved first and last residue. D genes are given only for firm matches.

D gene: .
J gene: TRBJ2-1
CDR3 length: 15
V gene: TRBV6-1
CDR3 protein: CASSEPGARVGEQFF

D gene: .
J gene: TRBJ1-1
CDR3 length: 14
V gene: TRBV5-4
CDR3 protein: CASSPGRQGTEAFF

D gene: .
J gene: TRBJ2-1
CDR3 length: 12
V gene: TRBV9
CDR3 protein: CASSVDSDEQFF

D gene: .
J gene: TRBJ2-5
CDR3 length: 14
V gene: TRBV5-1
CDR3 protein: CASSSTGRGETQYF

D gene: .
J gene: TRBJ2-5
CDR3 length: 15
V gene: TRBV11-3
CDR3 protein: CASSPTAGPQETQYF

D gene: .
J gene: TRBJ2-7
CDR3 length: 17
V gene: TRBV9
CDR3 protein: CASSVGIKGPQGNEQYF

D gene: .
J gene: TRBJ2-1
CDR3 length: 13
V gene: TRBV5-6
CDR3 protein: CASSLASLRWQFF

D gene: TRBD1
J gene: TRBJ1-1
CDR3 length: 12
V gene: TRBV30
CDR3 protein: CAWSAYRGEAFF

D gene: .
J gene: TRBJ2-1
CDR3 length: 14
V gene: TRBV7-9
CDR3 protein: CASRPSGYDNEQFF

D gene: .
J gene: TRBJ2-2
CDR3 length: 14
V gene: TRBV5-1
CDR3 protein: CASSLSSGIGELFF

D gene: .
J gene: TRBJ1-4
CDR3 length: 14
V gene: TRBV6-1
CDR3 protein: CASSETAEDEKLFF

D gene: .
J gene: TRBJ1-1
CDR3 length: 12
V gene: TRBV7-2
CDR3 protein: CASSVRLSEAFF

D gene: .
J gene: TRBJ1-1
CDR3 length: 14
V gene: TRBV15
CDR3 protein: CATNPGGLNTEAFF

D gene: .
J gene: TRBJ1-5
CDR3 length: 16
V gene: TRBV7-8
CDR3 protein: CASSLKGKGLNQPQHF